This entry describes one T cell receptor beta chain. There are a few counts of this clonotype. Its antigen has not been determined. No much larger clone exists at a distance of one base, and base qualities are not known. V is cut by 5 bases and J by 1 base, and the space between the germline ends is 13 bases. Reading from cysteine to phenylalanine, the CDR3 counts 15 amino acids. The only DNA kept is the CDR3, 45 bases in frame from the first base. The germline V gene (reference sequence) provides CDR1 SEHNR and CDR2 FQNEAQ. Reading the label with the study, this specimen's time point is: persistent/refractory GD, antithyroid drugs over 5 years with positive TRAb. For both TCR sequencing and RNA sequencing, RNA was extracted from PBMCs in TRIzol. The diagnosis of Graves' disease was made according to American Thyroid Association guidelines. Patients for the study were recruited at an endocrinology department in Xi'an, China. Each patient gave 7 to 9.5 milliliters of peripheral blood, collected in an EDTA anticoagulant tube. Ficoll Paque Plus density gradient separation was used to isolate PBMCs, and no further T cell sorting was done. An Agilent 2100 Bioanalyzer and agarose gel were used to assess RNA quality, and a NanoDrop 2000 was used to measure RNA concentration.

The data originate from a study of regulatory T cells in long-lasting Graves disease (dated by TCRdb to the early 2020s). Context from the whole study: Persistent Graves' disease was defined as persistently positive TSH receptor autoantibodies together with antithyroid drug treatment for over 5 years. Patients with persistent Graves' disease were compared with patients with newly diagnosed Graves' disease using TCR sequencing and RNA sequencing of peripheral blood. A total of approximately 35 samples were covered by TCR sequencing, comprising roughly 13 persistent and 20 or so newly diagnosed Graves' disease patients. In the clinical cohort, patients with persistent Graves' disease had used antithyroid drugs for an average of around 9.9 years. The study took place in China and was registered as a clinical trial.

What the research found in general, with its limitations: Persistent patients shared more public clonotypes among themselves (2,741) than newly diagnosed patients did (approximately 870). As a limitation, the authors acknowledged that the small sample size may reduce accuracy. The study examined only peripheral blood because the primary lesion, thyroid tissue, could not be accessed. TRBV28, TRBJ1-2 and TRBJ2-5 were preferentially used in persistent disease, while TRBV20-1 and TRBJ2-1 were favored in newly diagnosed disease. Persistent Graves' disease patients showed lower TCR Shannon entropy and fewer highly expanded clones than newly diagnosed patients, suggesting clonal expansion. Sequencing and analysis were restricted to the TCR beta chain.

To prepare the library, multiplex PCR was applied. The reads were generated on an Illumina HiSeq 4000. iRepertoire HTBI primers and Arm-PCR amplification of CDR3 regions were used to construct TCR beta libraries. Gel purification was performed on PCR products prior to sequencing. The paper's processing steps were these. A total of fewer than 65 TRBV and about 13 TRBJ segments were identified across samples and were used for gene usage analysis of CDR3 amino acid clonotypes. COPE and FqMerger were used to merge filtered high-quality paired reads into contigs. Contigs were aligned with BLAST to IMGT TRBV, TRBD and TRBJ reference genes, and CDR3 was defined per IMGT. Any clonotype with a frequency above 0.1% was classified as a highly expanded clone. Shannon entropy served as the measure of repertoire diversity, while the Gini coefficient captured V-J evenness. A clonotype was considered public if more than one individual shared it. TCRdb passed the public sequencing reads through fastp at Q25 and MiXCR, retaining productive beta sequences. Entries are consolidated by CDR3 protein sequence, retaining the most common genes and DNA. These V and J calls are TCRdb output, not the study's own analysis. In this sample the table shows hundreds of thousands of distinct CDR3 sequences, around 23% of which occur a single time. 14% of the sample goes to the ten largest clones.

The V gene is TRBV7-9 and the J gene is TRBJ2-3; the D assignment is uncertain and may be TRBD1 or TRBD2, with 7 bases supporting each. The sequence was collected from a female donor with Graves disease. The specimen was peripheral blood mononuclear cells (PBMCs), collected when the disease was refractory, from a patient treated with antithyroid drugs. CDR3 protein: CASSPGGVRTDTQYF. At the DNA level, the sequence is TGTGCCAGCAGCCCAGGGGGGGTTCGCACAGATACGCAGTATTTT.